This TCR beta chain was recorded in a study of read filtering for tumor transcriptome and immune sequencing. This clonotype was detected ten times or more. The library was built from roughly 400 ng RNA with molecular barcoded adaptors for alpha/delta and beta/gamma chains. From the reads, TCRdb called clonotypes with MiXCR, one entry per CDR3 protein. The table has 50,000 to 65,000 distinct CDR3 sequences, approximately 18% seen once. The germline V gene has CDR1 SGHRS and CDR2 YFSETQ. The CDR3 totals 13 residues. The V gene lost 2 bases and the J gene lost 7 bases, with 13 bases spanning the gap. V and J are TRBV5-1 and TRBJ2-7; the D gene is possibly TRBD1 (7 bases). The material sequenced was a population of CD138-negative cells sorted from bone marrow. The receptor comes from a donor aged 40 or older with multiple myeloma. The CDR3 bases are TGCGCCAGCAGCTTTAAGGGGGCGGGGGAGCAGTACTTC. Protein product: CASSFKGAGEQYF.